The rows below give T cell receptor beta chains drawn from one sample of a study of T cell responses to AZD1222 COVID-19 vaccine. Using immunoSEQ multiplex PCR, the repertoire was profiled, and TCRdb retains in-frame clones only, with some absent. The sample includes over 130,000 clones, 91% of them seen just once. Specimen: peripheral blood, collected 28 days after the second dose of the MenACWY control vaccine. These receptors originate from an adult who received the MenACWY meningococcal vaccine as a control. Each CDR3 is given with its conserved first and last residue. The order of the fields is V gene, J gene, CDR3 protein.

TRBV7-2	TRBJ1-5	CASSLRGARGLSNQPQHF
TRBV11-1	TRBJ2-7	CASRRDTSYEQYF
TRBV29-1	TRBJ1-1	CSATDGQNTEAFF
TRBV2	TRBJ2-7	CASSVQFGSHEQYF
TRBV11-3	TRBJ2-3	CASSLGSSGSTDTQYF
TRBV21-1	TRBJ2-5	CASSKDWRWGGETQYF
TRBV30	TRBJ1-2	CAWSAVELRYTF
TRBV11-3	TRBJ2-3	CASSLGTTSGPGDTQYF
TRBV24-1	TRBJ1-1	CATSDLDSEAFF
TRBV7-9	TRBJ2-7	CASSSRTGGYEQYF
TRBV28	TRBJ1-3	CASSSGGPGNTIYF
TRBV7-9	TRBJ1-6	CASSFGSSPLHF
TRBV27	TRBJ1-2	CASRSAGTAYGYTF
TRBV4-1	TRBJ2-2	CASSHNTGELFF
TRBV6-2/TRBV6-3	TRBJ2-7	CASSYVYDVYEQYF
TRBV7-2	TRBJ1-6	CASSPPGTANSPLHF
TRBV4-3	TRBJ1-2	CASSQERGSENYGYTF
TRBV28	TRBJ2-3	CASSLERGGRGDTQYF
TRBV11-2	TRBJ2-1	CASSLGEGTGNEQFF
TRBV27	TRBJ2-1	CASSPSWGPAYNEQFF